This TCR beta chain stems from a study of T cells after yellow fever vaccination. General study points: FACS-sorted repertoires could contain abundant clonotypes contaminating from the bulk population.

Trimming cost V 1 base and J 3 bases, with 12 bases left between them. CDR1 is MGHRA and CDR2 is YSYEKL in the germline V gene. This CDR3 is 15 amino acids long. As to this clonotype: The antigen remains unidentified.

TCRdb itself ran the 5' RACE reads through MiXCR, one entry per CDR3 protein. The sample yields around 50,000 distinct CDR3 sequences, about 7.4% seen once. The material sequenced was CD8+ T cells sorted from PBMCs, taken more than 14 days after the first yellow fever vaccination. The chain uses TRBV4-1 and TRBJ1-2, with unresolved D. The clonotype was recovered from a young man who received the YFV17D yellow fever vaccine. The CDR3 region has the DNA TGCGCCAGCAGCCAAGTTGGGGTTTTCGACTATGGCTACACCTTC. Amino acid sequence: CASSQVGVFDYGYTF.